The 31 T cell receptor beta chains presented below share a single source sample, sequenced in a study of Ad26.COV2.S vaccination and SARS-CoV-2 variants. Stated treatment: some 19 received Ad26.COV2.S at low or high dose, single or two shots; about 5 received placebo; per-sample allocation not given. Day 63 after the first vaccine or placebo injection was the time point for sampling. The repertoire was sequenced with immunoSEQ multiplex PCR; TCRdb's copy has only in-frame clones and lacks some. This table holds a few hundred thousand clones, 70% to 90% found once. The sequenced sample was peripheral blood, obtained in a trial of Ad26.COV2.S vaccine versus placebo. The receptors stem from a person between 18 and 65 years old who received the Ad26.COV2.S COVID-19 vaccine or a placebo.

The rearrangement joins TRBV27 to TRBJ2-3; D not resolved. Deletions cut 5 bases from V and 0 bases from J, with 9 bases between. Germline V gene data show CDR1 as MNHEY and CDR2 as SMNVEV (reference sequence). The CDR3 runs 14 residues. CDR3 amino acids: CASSTTASTDTQYF. CDR3 nucleotide sequence: TGTGCCAGCAGTACAACAGCCAGCACAGATACGCAGTATTTT.

The rearrangement joins TRBV5-6 to TRBJ2-7; D is possibly TRBD1 (6 bases). V was clipped by 0 bases and J by 2 bases, with 9 bases between them. The CDR3 is 14 residues long. From germline, CDR1 is SGHDT and CDR2 YYEEEE. As DNA, the CDR3 is TGTGCCAGCAGCTTGGTCGCAGGGGCCTACGAGCAGTACTTC. This encodes CASSLVAGAYEQYF.

V usage is TRBV7-3 and J usage is TRBJ2-3; D gene uncertain. V was trimmed by 2 bases and J by 1 base, leaving 4 bases between them. This CDR3 has 13 amino acids. CDR1 is SGHTA and CDR2 is FQGTGA in the germline V gene. The CDR3 here is CASSLEGTDTQYF. The CDR3 nucleotides are TGTGCCAGCAGCTTAGAAGGCACAGATACGCAGTATTTT.

This sequence joins TRBV11-2 and TRBJ2-5; possible D gene TRBD2, 7 bases. The CDR3 consists of 14 residues. Trimming stripped 7 bases from V and 4 bases from J, with 16 bases between. Germline lookup yields CDR1 SGHAT and CDR2 FQNNGV. The CDR3 loop reads CASNPRGGRETQYF. In DNA form, the CDR3 reads TGTGCCAGCAACCCGAGGGGGGGCAGAGAGACCCAGTACTTC.

J is TRBJ2-3 and V is TRBV28; D is unclear. V lost 7 bases and J lost 0, with 8 bases in between. The CDR3 length is 13 residues. The germline V gene encodes CDR1 MDHEN and CDR2 SYDVKM. CDR3 sequence reads: CASTRWSTDTQYF. CDR3 coding DNA: TGTGCCAGCACCCGTTGGAGCACAGATACGCAGTATTTT.

This sequence joins TRBV19 and TRBJ2-5; no clear D. Trimming removed 1 base from V and 1 base from J, with 16 bases in between. This CDR3 region has 17 residues. Germline V CDR1 and CDR2: LNHDA, SQIVND (reference sequence). The CDR3 reads CASSIGRPSAPQETQYF. CDR3 in DNA: TGTGCCAGTAGTATAGGCCGCCCGTCAGCCCCCCAAGAGACCCAGTACTTC.

The chain combines TRBV30 with TRBJ2-3, with D unresolved. V dropped 0 bases and J dropped 0 bases, with 10 bases sitting between them. This CDR3 contains 15 residues. Germline CDR1 and CDR2: GTSNPN and SVGIG (reference sequence). The CDR3 loop reads CAWSVAVFSTDTQYF. Here the CDR3 DNA reads TGTGCCTGGAGTGTCGCAGTATTTAGCACAGATACGCAGTATTTT.

This rearrangement joins TRBV4-1 to TRBJ2-7; D may be TRBD1 (7 bases). The CDR3 has 16 amino acids. Germline CDR1 reads MGHRA; CDR2 reads YSYEKL. With 0 bases removed from V and 3 bases from J, the gap between germline ends came to 15 bases. The CDR3 coding sequence is TGCGCCAGCAGCCAAGATAGGAGGGGGCCCGGCTACGAGCAGTACTTC. It yields the protein CASSQDRRGPGYEQYF.

The chain carries TRBV24-1 and TRBJ2-5; D is undetermined. Trimming removed 2 bases from V and 9 bases from J, with 15 bases in between. The CDR3 runs to 14 residues. Germline CDR1 is KGHDR and CDR2 is SFDVKD. Written as DNA, the CDR3 is TGTGCCACCAGTGATTGGGCGGAGCGTGGGGCCCAGTACTTC. Translating gives CATSDWAERGAQYF.

The sample holds a few counts of this clone. The J gene is TRBJ2-3, the V gene TRBV3-1 (or the pseudogene TRBV3-2); 8 bases agree with TRBD1. Per the germline V gene, CDR1 is LGHDT and CDR2 is YNNKEL (reference sequence). V was pared by 6 bases and J by 4 bases, with 0 bases of the junction left unmatched. The length of the CDR3 is 12 residues. The CDR3 DNA sequence: TGTGCCAGCAGACAGGGGGCAGATACGCAGTATTTT. It specifies CASRQGADTQYF.

The gene calls are TRBV11-2 and TRBJ1-2; D is possibly TRBD1 (5 bases). V was clipped by 4 bases and J by 4 bases, with 13 bases between them. Looked up from germline, CDR1 is SGHAT and CDR2 is FQNNGV. This CDR3 spans 14 amino acids. CDR3 in amino acids: CASSYLDSFYGYTF. CDR3 coding DNA: TGTGCCAGCAGCTACTTAGACAGCTTCTATGGCTACACCTTC.

This clone was seen a handful of times. J is TRBJ2-7 and V is TRBV28; 7 nucleotides agree with TRBD2. This CDR3 is 15 amino acids long. Germline lookup yields CDR1 MDHEN and CDR2 SYDVKM. Trimming at V came to 2 bases and at J to 3 bases, leaving 7 bases not matched to a gene. The CDR3 DNA reads as TGTGCCAGCAGTTTAACCCTAGCGGCTATCTACGAGCAGTACTTC. This codes for CASSLTLAAIYEQYF.

This rearrangement joins TRBV18 to TRBJ2-1; 7 bases fit TRBD2. The CDR3 covers 17 residues. CDR1 and CDR2 from the germline V gene are KGHSH and LQKENI. The V gene end was trimmed by 0 bases and the J gene end by 8 bases; junction bases not matched to a gene: 13. The CDR3 loop reads CASSPPMGGSAGDEQFF. In nucleotides, the CDR3 is TGTGCCAGCTCACCACCCATGGGCGGGAGTGCGGGAGATGAGCAGTTCTTC.

In this sample, this clone turned up once. This chain connects TRBV29-1 to TRBJ2-1; weak D call: TRBD1 (5 bases). Germline V CDR1 and CDR2: SQVTM, ANQGSEA. V lost 5 bases and J 4 bases, leaving 12 bases between the germline ends. CDR3 length: 13 amino acids. The CDR3 is CSVWAGLYNEQFF. The CDR3 DNA reads TGCAGCGTTTGGGCAGGGCTGTACAATGAGCAGTTCTTC.

The V call is TRBV5-4, the J call TRBJ2-5; perhaps TRBD2 as D (6 bases). The CDR3 runs 13 residues. The V and J ends lost 1 base and 5 bases respectively, with 9 bases between them. Germline V gives CDR1 SGHNT, CDR2 YYREEE (reference sequence). The CDR3 region is CASSLWGEETQYF. Here the CDR3 DNA reads TGTGCCAGCAGCTTGTGGGGGGAGGAGACCCAGTACTTC.

The chain recombines TRBV7-2 with TRBJ2-3, with D possibly TRBD2 on 6 matching bases. The length of the CDR3 is 15 residues. Between the trimmed V and J ends, which lost 8 bases and 4 bases, there was a span of 19 bases. Germline-derived CDR1 and CDR2 are SGHTA and FQGNSA. Written as DNA, the CDR3 is TGTGCCAGCCTCCAGGAGGGCAGGGTGGCAGATACGCAGTATTTT. This gives the protein CASLQEGRVADTQYF.

This sequence joins TRBV9 and TRBJ2-3; 7 bases line up with TRBD2. Germline loops: CDR1 SGDLS, CDR2 YYNGEE. Trimming cost V 3 bases and J 2 bases; bases outside gene matches: 3. The length of the CDR3 is 14 residues. The CDR3 sequence is CASSATSYTDTQYF. The DNA for the CDR3 is TGTGCCAGCAGCGCGACTAGCTACACAGATACGCAGTATTTT. Together with reference TRBV9 and TRBJ2-3, the CDR3 gives the full variable domain: DSGVTQTPKHLITATGQRVTLRCSPRSGDLSVYWYQQSLDQGLQFLIQYYNGEERAKGNILERFSAQQFPDLHSELNLSSLELGDSALYFCASSATSYTDTQYFGPGTRLTVL.

This clone occurred a few times. V and J are TRBV14 and TRBJ2-2; D perhaps matches TRBD2 (5 bases). V was trimmed by 1 base and J by 5 bases, leaving 11 bases between them. The CDR3 is made up of 15 amino acids. Germline values: CDR1 SGHDN, CDR2 FVKESK. In DNA form, the CDR3 reads TGTGCCAGCAGCCAAGGTTTCGGGGATACCGGGGAGCTGTTTTTT. Protein product: CASSQGFGDTGELFF.

The chain employs TRBV7-2 and TRBJ2-4, with 12 positions matching TRBD1. Looked up from germline, CDR1 is SGHTA and CDR2 is FQGNSA. The CDR3 contains 18 residues. After removal of 0 bases from V and 2 bases from J, the junction contained 5 bases not matched to a gene. The CDR3 protein is CASSLALGQGATKNIQYF. DNA for the CDR3: TGTGCCAGCAGCTTAGCGCTGGGACAGGGGGCGACCAAAAACATTCAGTACTTC.

This clone showed up just a few times. CDR3 coding DNA: TGTGCCAGCAGCCAATCTTGGCGGGGCCAAGAGACCCAGTACTTC. Translating it yields CASSQSWRGQETQYF. The chain couples TRBV4-2 to TRBJ2-5, with D perhaps TRBD2 (6 bases). Germline V lookup: CDR1 LGHNA, CDR2 YNFKEQ. The V gene lost 2 bases and the J gene lost 1 base, with 11 bases spanning the gap. CDR3 length: 15 residues.

This CDR3 is CASSYVQGGGNQPQHF. The CDR3 DNA is TGTGCCAGCAGCTACGTACAGGGCGGCGGCAATCAGCCCCAGCATTTT. The gene calls are TRBV7-9 and TRBJ1-5, with a tentative D call TRBD1 (6 bases). The CDR3 runs to 16 residues. V shed 4 bases and J shed 2 bases, with 15 bases lying between them. From germline, CDR1 is SEHNR and CDR2 FQNEAQ (reference sequence).

The chain combines TRBV10-1 with TRBJ1-4; no clear D gene. The V gene's germline CDR1 is WNHNN and CDR2 SYGVQD (reference sequence). The CDR3 has 16 amino acids. The ends were cut back, 2 bases at V and 0 bases at J, with 10 bases in the middle. CDR3 DNA: TGCGCCAGCAGTGAGGAATTCCCCGCAACTAATGAAAAACTGTTTTTT. Translation: CASSEEFPATNEKLFF.

The rearrangement links TRBV7-2 to TRBJ2-5, with a weak D call TRBD2 (7 bases). V shed 7 bases and J shed 4 bases, with 13 bases lying between them. Germline assignment: CDR1 SGHTA and CDR2 FQGNSA. The CDR3 totals 13 residues. The CDR3 spells CASNLGGRETQYF. CDR3 coding DNA: TGTGCCAGCAATTTGGGGGGGCGAGAGACCCAGTACTTC.

The rearrangement links TRBV11-2 to TRBJ2-7; D is unclear. V lost 3 bases and J 6 bases, leaving 15 bases between the germline ends. Germline CDR1 reads SGHAT; CDR2 reads FQNNGV. The CDR3 has 14 residues. The CDR3 reads CASSFYIPPGEQYV. The CDR3, as DNA: TGTGCCAGCAGCTTTTATATCCCCCCAGGCGAGCAGTACGTC.

This sequence joins TRBV7-9 and TRBJ2-3; the match to TRBD2 covers 9 bases. Germline loops: CDR1 SEHNR, CDR2 FQNEAQ (reference sequence). There are 19 residues in the CDR3. Trimming cost V 8 bases and J 2 bases; bases outside gene matches: 20. CDR3 bases: TGTGCCAGCGCGTCCCGAGTCCTTAGCGGGGGCCTTCTCACAGATACGCAGTATTTT. This translates into CASASRVLSGGLLTDTQYF.

The CDR3 DNA reads TGTGCCAGCAGCCAAATGTGGGATCGCGAGCAGTACTTC. Translated, it gives CASSQMWDREQYF. The chain employs TRBV14 and TRBJ2-7; D not certain. CDR1 and CDR2 from the germline V gene are SGHDN and FVKESK. This CDR3 region has 13 residues. Trimming took off 2 bases at V and 6 bases at J, with 11 bases between the two ends.

The rearrangement links TRBV11-2 to TRBJ2-7; D assignment may be TRBD1 or TRBD2 (5 bases each). The ends were cut back, 2 bases at V and 7 bases at J, with 12 bases in the middle. The CDR3 loop spans 13 amino acids. Germline CDR1 reads SGHAT; CDR2 reads FQNNGV. The CDR3 protein is CASSLTGLGEQYF. CDR3 nucleotide sequence: TGTGCCAGCAGCTTAACGGGGCTCGGGGAGCAGTACTTC.

This clone was observed a few times. The chain joins TRBV9 to TRBJ1-2; TRBD1 agrees at 9 bases. The CDR3 totals 15 residues. With 4 bases clipped from V and 7 bases from J, the junction kept 11 bases outside the gene matches. Germline V lookup: CDR1 SGDLS, CDR2 YYNGEE. CDR3 sequence: CASSKRQGDHSGYTF. As DNA, the CDR3 is TGTGCCAGCAGCAAGCGACAGGGGGATCATTCTGGCTACACCTTC.

The table lists this clone with a count of one. The chain joins TRBV5-1 to TRBJ1-6, with TRBD1 matching 9 bases. This CDR3 region has 16 residues. V lost 1 base, J lost 10 bases, and 9 bases stayed unmatched. CDR1 SGHRS and CDR2 YFSETQ come from the germline V gene. The CDR3 region has the DNA TGCGCCAGCAGCTTGATACAGGGGGCGTCTGGATCACCCCTCCACTTT. Its translation: CASSLIQGASGSPLHF.

The gene calls are TRBV25-1 and TRBJ2-5, with TRBD1 matching 11 bases. The junction had 9 bases not matched to a gene; V was cut back by 2 bases and J by 7 bases. The germline V gene encodes CDR1 MGHDK and CDR2 SYGVNS. The CDR3 totals 16 residues. The DNA for the CDR3 is TGTGCCAGCAGTGAAGTCGGGACAGGGGGTTTAGGGACCCAGTACTTC. It translates to CASSEVGTGGLGTQYF.

The chain recombines TRBV5-1 with TRBJ2-5; D uncertain. V lost 2 bases and J 2 bases, leaving 7 bases between the germline ends. The CDR3 runs 13 residues. CDR1 and CDR2 from the germline V gene are SGHRS and YFSETQ. The DNA for the CDR3 is TGCGCCAGCAGCTTAAGAGGACAAGAGACCCAGTACTTC. Translated, it gives CASSLRGQETQYF.